Included here is one TCR beta chain sequence, with context. This clonotype showed up many times. The target of this receptor is not known. Within one base of it there is no much larger clone, and no base qualities were kept. The source of the sample is a study of HIV-infected patients and healthy controls (dated by TCRdb to the mid-2010s). With regard to the full study: The question the study tested was whether immune perturbation and reconstitution could be captured by deep TCR repertoire sequencing of small blood samples from HIV patients. Points the paper makes about the study in general: Both the Jaccard index and the count of highly shared sequences showed that healthy controls shared more CDR3s between individuals than HIV+ patients did. In size-matched repertoire data, the apparent post-therapy recovery of the Gini index in HIV-infected patients was not replicated. Oligoclonality may be reflected in the significantly higher mean Gini indices of HIV-infected repertoires compared with controls. Roughly threefold more distinct CDR3s and higher Shannon diversity were observed in healthy control repertoires than in untreated HIV+ repertoires. Processing was restricted to sixteen HIV-infected individuals, which the authors judged to be a major constraint on the generalizability of the findings. Alpha-chain CDR3s from MAIT cells occurred at high frequency in healthy controls but were severely depleted in HIV+ repertoires. The observed differences in diversity were not explained by the slight differences in age and sex profiles between the study cohorts. During therapy, a significant decrease in frequency was seen for HIV-associated CDR3s, whereas no significant change was found for CMV-associated CDR3s, although most of them became more frequent. Donor HLA types were not determined in the study. Using whole blood restricted sequencing depth and prevented separating the dynamics of distinct T-cell subpopulations. Alpha-beta chain pairing was not determined in the samples. Rare events from HIV-infected data received too much weight under size-matching, and comparisons were complicated by unequal numbers of distinct sequences between patients and controls. Eight alpha and eight beta V genes showed significantly different mean usage between HIV-infected patients and controls.

At the junction V is shortened by 3 bases and J by 5 bases; bases outside the gene matches: 3. CDR1 DFQATT and CDR2 SNEGSKA were looked up in the germline V gene (reference sequence). The CDR3 starts with the cysteine, ends with the phenylalanine, and has 12 residues. CDR3 DNA only is kept here, 36 bases in frame from base 1. Using SuperScript III with primers targeting the alpha and beta constant regions, 500 to 550 ng of RNA was reverse transcribed. Separate alpha and beta chain libraries were made by chain-specific third strand synthesis with multiplexing indices. The protocol used a single primer pair to amplify all rearrangements within a chain, which avoided primer bias, and attached molecular barcodes to each cDNA molecule. Purified cDNA was ligated with T4 RNA Ligase 1 onto a 5' RACE adapter bearing a random hexamer and the SP2 sequencing primer site. The authors primed second strand synthesis from the SP2 site with Phusion polymerase and used slow temperature ramps to favor optimal annealing. The 12-nucleotide barcode on each molecule comprised two random hexamer sequences, both introduced before amplification and concatenated. An amplification PCR of around 25 cycles with P5s and P7 primers came after a short first PCR that had added P5 and P7 adapter elements plus a second index. A total of 27 PCR cycles were applied to the libraries, which were quantified on a Qubit, sized on a Bioanalyzer, and diluted to approximately 3.7 nM. Sequencing of the normalized libraries was done on an Illumina MiSeq using 2 x 250 paired-end kits. Reverse transcription reactions were cleaned up on MinElute columns and eluted into approximately 10 ul Tris-Cl. A 1:1 ratio of AMPure XP beads was used to clean the adapter ligations after they had run for 20 to 25 hours at 16 degrees C. The study's own analysis went as follows. Demultiplexed FASTQ files were processed with a modified Decombinator that output V, J, insert and barcode information. Sequences that shared a barcode but differed from the dominant sequence were discarded as errors, and original cDNA molecules were estimated by counting barcodes clustered at Levenshtein distance 3. For downstream analyses, the R packages ineq, vegan, igraph and RCytoscape were used, along with IMGT nomenclature and CDR3 definitions. V gene usage was calculated across distinct sequences, with every TCR tallied a single time to avoid skew from clonal expansion. Unique CDR3 amino acid sequences within a donor were connected in similarity networks whenever two sequences differed by a single Levenshtein edit. Published HIV-specific CDR3s (around 99 alpha, several hundred beta) and CMV-specific CDR3s (13 alpha, about 260 beta) were assembled and queried against the repertoires. Lower sequence numbers were not the cause of the decreased diversity in patients, as random subsampling to size-matched repertoires showed. In TCRdb, the public reads were trimmed at Q25 with fastp and aligned with MiXCR, with productive beta chains retained. Duplicate CDR3 protein sequences are folded into a single record with the most common DNA and genes. TCRdb's processing, not the authors' own work, is the source of the V and J calls. The sample table shows approximately 18,000 distinct CDR3 sequences, and 7.5% to 9% are seen once. The ten top clones hold about 2.5% of the sample.

Since whole blood was used without any cell fractionation, the repertoire reflected all peripheral T cells in unsorted form. As controls, ten healthy donors without infection were sampled, and about 40% of the ten donors were sampled a second time roughly 3 months later. For RNA extraction, roughly 2.3 ml of peripheral blood was drawn into Tempus tubes. Residual genomic DNA was removed with the TURBO-DNase kit and globin mRNA was depleted with GLOBINclear. This TCR was sampled from an adult in good health. This sequence uses TRBV20-1 and TRBJ1-1, with 7 junctional bases fitting TRBD1. Specimen: blood. The DNA sequence reads TGCAGTGCTAGTGGACAGGCAACTGAAGCTTTCTTT. It encodes CSASGQATEAFF.